Presented here are 19 T cell receptor beta chains from one specimen sequenced in a study of blood T cell repertoires in COVID-19. Clones were read by immunoSEQ multiplex PCR, and TCRdb kept only the in-frame ones, dropping some. The sample carries about 200,000 clones, around 86% recorded once. Sequencing input: PBMCs or T cells enriched from blood (not recorded which). The source of these receptors is a woman between 40 and 55 years old with acute COVID-19.

With regard to this clone: This CDR3 is also generated by other DNA sequences in the sample. This chain links TRBV11-3 with TRBJ2-7; TRBD2 matches at 9 bases. J gave up 4 bases and V 0 bases, and 4 bases lay outside the gene matches. This CDR3 comprises 15 residues. The germline V gene has CDR1 SGHNT and CDR2 YENEEA. CDR3: CASSLEAGGGYEQYF. The CDR3 DNA follows: TGTGCCAGCAGCTTAGAGGCGGGAGGGGGATACGAGCAGTACTTC.

The rearrangement uses TRBV12-3 or TRBV12-4 and TRBJ2-1, with 7 bases matching TRBD2. V trimming: 5 bases; J trimming: 9 bases; junction bases outside the gene matches: 7. The CDR3 loop spans 13 amino acids. CDR3 coding DNA: TGTGCCAGCAGTGTATTTGGGAGGGGTGAGCAGTTCTTC. It encodes CASSVFGRGEQFF.

The gene calls are TRBV10-3 and TRBJ2-1; possible D gene TRBD2, 5 bases. V was shortened by 0 bases and J by 5 bases, with 14 bases between the two germline ends. Germline V lookup: CDR1 ENHRY, CDR2 SYGVKD. The CDR3 is 16 residues long. The CDR3 protein is CAISESSRSGDNEQFF. DNA for the CDR3: TGTGCCATCAGTGAGTCGAGTCGTTCCGGGGACAATGAGCAGTTCTTC.

The rearrangement joins TRBV28 to TRBJ2-7; TRBD1 might be the D (5 bases). Trimming took off 2 bases at V and 7 bases at J, with 15 bases between the two ends. The CDR3 has 14 amino acids. Germline V gene lookup returns CDR1 MDHEN and CDR2 SYDVKM. The CDR3 loop is CASSLTQAGQEQYF. The CDR3 DNA reads TGTGCCAGCAGTTTAACACAGGCCGGTCAAGAGCAGTACTTC.

The rearrangement links TRBV6-5 to TRBJ1-1; D is unclear. Germline values: CDR1 MNHEY, CDR2 SVGAGI. The germline V and J ends were trimmed by 2 bases and 8 bases, with 12 bases remaining between them. The CDR3 has 13 residues. The CDR3 bases are TGTGCCAGCAGTTACCGTGAGAGATCCGAAGCTTTCTTT. Protein product: CASSYRERSEAFF.

This sequence joins TRBV24-1 and TRBJ2-3, with D possibly being TRBD1 (6 bases). Trimming took 10 bases from V and 1 from J, leaving 8 bases between them. The CDR3 is 12 residues long. Germline V lookup: CDR1 KGHDR, CDR2 SFDVKD. The CDR3 here is CATRQGTDTQYF. CDR3 DNA sequence: TGTGCCACTCGACAGGGCACAGATACGCAGTATTTT.

The gene calls are TRBV28 and TRBJ2-5, with 7 bases aligning to TRBD2. After removal of 8 bases from V and 4 bases from J, the junction contained 13 bases not matched to a gene. Germline-derived CDR1 and CDR2 are MDHEN and SYDVKM. This CDR3 comprises 15 residues. The CDR3 nucleotides are TGTGCCAGCGAGCGTACGTTGCGGGAGAGAGAGACCCAGTACTTC. Amino acids: CASERTLRERETQYF.

The rearrangement joins TRBV6-2 or TRBV6-3 to TRBJ2-2; 7 bases are a match to TRBD2. Per the germline V gene, CDR1 is MNHEY and CDR2 is SVGEGT. The CDR3 length is 17 residues. J was trimmed by 6 bases and V by 6 bases; bases with no gene match: 16. The CDR3, as DNA: TGTGCCAGCAGGCCTGAGGCACTAGCGAGTGTGGCCGGGGAGCTGTTTTTT. Encoded protein: CASRPEALASVAGELFF.

The V call is TRBV6-5, the J call TRBJ2-7; D is possibly TRBD1 (6 bases). Looked up from germline, CDR1 is MNHEY and CDR2 is SVGAGI. This CDR3 contains 14 residues. The germline V and J ends were trimmed by 4 bases and 3 bases, with 13 bases remaining between them. CDR3 DNA: TGTGCCAGCAGTTTCGACAGGTCTAACTACGAGCAGTACTTC. Residues: CASSFDRSNYEQYF.

The chain recombines TRBV10-2 with TRBJ2-2; D might be TRBD1 (6 bases). The length of the CDR3 is 14 residues. CDR1 and CDR2 (germline): WSHSY, SAAADI. Trimming stripped 5 bases from V and 4 bases from J, with 11 bases between. Here the CDR3 DNA reads TGCGCCAGCAGTCGTGAAGGGGGCACCGGGGAGCTGTTTTTT. This gives the protein CASSREGGTGELFF.

This clone was seen a handful of times. The V gene is TRBV18, the J gene TRBJ1-1; D remains unclear. There are 13 residues in the CDR3. In germline, CDR1 is KGHSH, CDR2 LQKENI. Trimming pared 5 bases from V and 1 base from J, leaving 8 bases between. For the CDR3, the DNA is TGTGCCAGCTCATTCCGACAGAACACTGAAGCTTTCTTT. Its protein product is CASSFRQNTEAFF. Looking up the rest from reference TRBV18 and TRBJ1-1 gives the full variable domain: NAGVMQNPRHLVRRRGQEARLRCSPMKGHSHVYWYRQLPEEGLKFMVYLQKENIIDESGMPKERFSAEFPKEGPSILRIQQVVRGDSAAYFCASSFRQNTEAFFGQGTRLTVV.

The chain joins TRBV30 to TRBJ2-1; D gene ambiguous. CDR1 and CDR2 from the germline V gene are GTSNPN and SVGIG (reference sequence). V was cut by 2 bases and J by 9 bases, with 5 bases left in between. The CDR3 consists of 10 residues. The CDR3 is CAWSTVEQFF. The CDR3 DNA is TGTGCCTGGAGTACTGTTGAGCAGTTCTTC.

This chain joins TRBV19 and TRBJ2-6; D not certain. CDR1 LNHDA and CDR2 SQIVND come from the germline V gene (reference sequence). This CDR3 has 14 residues. Trimming cost V 4 bases and J 2 bases, with 6 bases left between them. CDR3 DNA: TGTGCCAGTAGTAGTGGAGCTGGGGCCAACGTCCTGACTTTC. Its protein is CASSSGAGANVLTF.

The chain links TRBV19 to TRBJ2-7; TRBD2 might be the D (5 bases). Germline values: CDR1 LNHDA, CDR2 SQIVND (reference sequence). The CDR3 is made up of 14 amino acids. V lost 5 bases to trimming and J lost 7 bases, with 18 bases between them. This CDR3 is CASSPNPAGGEQYF. CDR3 DNA sequence: TGTGCCAGTAGTCCTAACCCCGCGGGCGGGGAGCAGTACTTC. The whole variable domain, filled in from reference TRBV19 and TRBJ2-7, reads DGGITQSPKYLFRKEGQNVTLSCEQNLNHDAMYWYRQDPGQGLRLIYYSQIVNDFQKGDIAEGYSVSREKKESFPLTVTSAQKNPTAFYLCASSPNPAGGEQYFGPGTRLTVT.

CDR3 in amino acids: CAASYGKRETQYF. The CDR3 coding sequence is TGTGCCGCATCGTACGGGAAGCGGGAGACCCAGTACTTC. V gene TRBV7-2 combines with J gene TRBJ2-5, with a possible D match to TRBD2 (5 bases). The CDR3 extends over 13 amino acids. The V end was cut by 11 bases, the J end by 5 bases, with 18 bases between. Germline CDR1 SGHTA, CDR2 FQGNSA.

The chain combines TRBV7-8 with TRBJ2-2; D is unresolved. The germline CDR1 and CDR2 sequences are SGHVS and FQNEAQ. V shed 5 bases and J shed 7 bases, with 8 bases lying between them. The CDR3 is 12 amino acids. CDR3 in DNA: TGTGCCAGCAGCCTACGGGTCGGGGAGCTGTTTTTT. Protein sequence: CASSLRVGELFF.

This clone was detected once. The gene calls are TRBV9 and TRBJ1-3, with a tentative D call TRBD1 (6 bases). Germline V CDR1 and CDR2: SGDLS, YYNGEE. With 3 bases removed from V and 9 bases from J, the gap between germline ends came to 13 bases. The CDR3 is 13 amino acids. The CDR3: CASSATGMSTIYF. Written as DNA, the CDR3 is TGTGCCAGCAGCGCAACAGGGATGAGCACCATATATTTT.

V gene TRBV19 combines with J gene TRBJ1-1, with D perhaps TRBD1 (5 bases). Looked up from germline, CDR1 is LNHDA and CDR2 is SQIVND (reference sequence). Trimming removed 4 bases from V and 5 bases from J, with 17 bases in between. There are 15 residues in the CDR3. In DNA, the CDR3 is TGTGCCAGTAGTACCCGTCCCCCCGGGGGGACTGAAGCTTTCTTT. Translation: CASSTRPPGGTEAFF. Full variable domain (outside the CDR3, taken from reference TRBV19 and TRBJ1-1): DGGITQSPKYLFRKEGQNVTLSCEQNLNHDAMYWYRQDPGQGLRLIYYSQIVNDFQKGDIAEGYSVSREKKESFPLTVTSAQKNPTAFYLCASSTRPPGGTEAFFGQGTRLTVV.

This clone came up a few times. The CDR3 nucleotides read TGTGCCAGCAGCCAAGAGAGGAGCGGGGAGCTGTTTTTT. It encodes CASSQERSGELFF. The V call is TRBV4-2, the J call TRBJ2-2; D is unclear. The CDR3 contains 13 residues. CDR1 and CDR2 (germline): LGHNA, YNFKEQ. The germline V and J ends were trimmed by 0 bases and 7 bases, with 6 bases remaining between them.